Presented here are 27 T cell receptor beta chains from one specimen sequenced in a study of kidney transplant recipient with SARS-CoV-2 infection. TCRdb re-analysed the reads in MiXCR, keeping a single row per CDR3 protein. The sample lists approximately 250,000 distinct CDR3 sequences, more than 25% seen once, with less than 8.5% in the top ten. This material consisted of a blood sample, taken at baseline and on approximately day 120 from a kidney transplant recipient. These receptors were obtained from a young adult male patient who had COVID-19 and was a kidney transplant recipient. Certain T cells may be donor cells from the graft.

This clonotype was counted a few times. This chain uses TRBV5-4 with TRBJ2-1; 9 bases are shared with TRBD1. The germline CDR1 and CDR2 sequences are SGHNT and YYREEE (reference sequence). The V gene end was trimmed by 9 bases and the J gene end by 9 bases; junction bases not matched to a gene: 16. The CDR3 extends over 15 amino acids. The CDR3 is CATQQGADKIGEQFF. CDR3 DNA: TGTGCCACCCAACAGGGGGCGGACAAGATTGGTGAGCAGTTCTTC.

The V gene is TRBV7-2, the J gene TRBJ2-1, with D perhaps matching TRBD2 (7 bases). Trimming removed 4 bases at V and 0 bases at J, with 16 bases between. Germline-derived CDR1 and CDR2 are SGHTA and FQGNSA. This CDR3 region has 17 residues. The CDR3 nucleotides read TGTGCCAGCAGCTCCCAGGCGGGGGCCAACTCCTACAATGAGCAGTTCTTC. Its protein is CASSSQAGANSYNEQFF.

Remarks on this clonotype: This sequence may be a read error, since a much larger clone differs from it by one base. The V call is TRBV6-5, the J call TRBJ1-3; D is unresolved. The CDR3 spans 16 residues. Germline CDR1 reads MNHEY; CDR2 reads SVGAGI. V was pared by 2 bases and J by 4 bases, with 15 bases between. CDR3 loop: CASSYESGTQGNTIYF. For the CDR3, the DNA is TGTGCCAGCAGTTACGAGAGCGGAACGCAAGGAAACACCATATATTTT.

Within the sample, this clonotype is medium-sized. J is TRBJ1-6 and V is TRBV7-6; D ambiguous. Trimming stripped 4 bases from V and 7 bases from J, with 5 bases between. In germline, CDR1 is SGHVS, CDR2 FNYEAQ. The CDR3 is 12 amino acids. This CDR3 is CASSSDNSPLHF. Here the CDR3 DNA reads TGTGCCAGCAGCTCGGACAATTCACCCCTCCACTTT.

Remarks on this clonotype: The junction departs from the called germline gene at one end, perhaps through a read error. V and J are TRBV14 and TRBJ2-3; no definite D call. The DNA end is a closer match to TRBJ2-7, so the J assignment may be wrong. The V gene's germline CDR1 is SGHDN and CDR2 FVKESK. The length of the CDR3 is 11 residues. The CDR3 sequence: CASSQAYGQYF. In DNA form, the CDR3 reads TGTGCCAGCAGCCAAGCCTACGGGCAGTACTTC.

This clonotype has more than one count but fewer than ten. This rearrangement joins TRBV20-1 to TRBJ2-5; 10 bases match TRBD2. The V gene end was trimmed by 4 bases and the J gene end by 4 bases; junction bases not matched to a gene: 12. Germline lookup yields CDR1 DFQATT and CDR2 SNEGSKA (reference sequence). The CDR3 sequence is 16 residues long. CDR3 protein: CSATQPSGGTPETQYF. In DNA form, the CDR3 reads TGCAGTGCTACCCAACCTAGCGGGGGAACCCCAGAGACCCAGTACTTC.

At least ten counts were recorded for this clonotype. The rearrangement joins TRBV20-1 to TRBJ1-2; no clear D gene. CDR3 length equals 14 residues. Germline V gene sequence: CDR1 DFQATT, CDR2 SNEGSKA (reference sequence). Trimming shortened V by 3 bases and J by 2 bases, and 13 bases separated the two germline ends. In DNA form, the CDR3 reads TGCAGTGCTAGGGGTCTAGGGTTGAACTATGGCTACACCTTC. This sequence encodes CSARGLGLNYGYTF.

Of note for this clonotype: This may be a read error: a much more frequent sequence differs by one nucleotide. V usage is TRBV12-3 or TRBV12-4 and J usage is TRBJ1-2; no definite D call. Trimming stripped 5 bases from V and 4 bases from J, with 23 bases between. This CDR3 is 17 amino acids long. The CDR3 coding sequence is TGTGCCAGCAGTCAGAAGCGCACAGCAGGAAAGACCTATGGCTACACCTTC. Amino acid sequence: CASSQKRTAGKTYGYTF.

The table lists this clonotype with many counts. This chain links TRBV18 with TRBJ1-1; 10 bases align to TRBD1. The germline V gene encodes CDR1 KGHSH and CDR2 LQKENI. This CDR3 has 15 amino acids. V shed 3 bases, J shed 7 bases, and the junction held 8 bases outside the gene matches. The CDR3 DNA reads TGTGCCAGCTCACCGTCCGGGACAGGGGTTAGTGAAGCTTTCTTT. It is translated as CASSPSGTGVSEAFF. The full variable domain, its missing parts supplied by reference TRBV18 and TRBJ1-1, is NAGVMQNPRHLVRRRGQEARLRCSPMKGHSHVYWYRQLPEEGLKFMVYLQKENIIDESGMPKERFSAEFPKEGPSILRIQQVVRGDSAAYFCASSPSGTGVSEAFFGQGTRLTVV.

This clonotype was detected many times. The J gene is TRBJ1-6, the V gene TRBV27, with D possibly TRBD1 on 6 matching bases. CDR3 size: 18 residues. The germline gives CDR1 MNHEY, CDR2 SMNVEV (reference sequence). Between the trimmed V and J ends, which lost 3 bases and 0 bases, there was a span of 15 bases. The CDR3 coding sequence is TGTGCCAGCAGTTTCGGGGGCTGGAGCGGCTCCTATAATTCACCCCTCCACTTT. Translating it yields CASSFGGWSGSYNSPLHF.

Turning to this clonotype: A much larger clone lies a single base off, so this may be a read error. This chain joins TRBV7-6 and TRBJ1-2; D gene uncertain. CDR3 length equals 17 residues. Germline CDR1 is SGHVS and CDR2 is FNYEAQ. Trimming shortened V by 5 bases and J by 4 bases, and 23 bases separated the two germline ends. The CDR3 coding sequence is TGTGCCAGCAGCAAGCGTGTTGAATCTCGAAAGACCTATGGCTACACCTTC. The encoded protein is CASSKRVESRKTYGYTF.

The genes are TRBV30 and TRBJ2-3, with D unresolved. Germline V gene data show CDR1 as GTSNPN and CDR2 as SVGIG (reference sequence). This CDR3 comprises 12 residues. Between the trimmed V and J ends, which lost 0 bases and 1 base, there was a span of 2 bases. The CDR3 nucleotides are TGTGCCTGGAGTGTGGGCACAGATACGCAGTATTTT. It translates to CAWSVGTDTQYF.

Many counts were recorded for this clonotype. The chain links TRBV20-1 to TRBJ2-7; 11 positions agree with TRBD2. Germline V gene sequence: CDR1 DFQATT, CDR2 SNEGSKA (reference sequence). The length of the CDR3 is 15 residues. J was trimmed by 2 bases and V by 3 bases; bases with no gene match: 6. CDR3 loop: CSASRLAGRTYEQYF. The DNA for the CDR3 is TGCAGTGCTAGTAGACTAGCGGGGCGTACCTACGAGCAGTACTTC.

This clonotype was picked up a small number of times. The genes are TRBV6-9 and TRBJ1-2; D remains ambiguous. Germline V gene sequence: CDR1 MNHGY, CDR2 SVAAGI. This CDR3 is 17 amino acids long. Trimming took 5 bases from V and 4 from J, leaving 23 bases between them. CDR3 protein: CASSTRSPYGKTYGYTF. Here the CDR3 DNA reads TGTGCCAGCAGTACTCGGTCGCCTTACGGAAAGACCTATGGCTACACCTTC.

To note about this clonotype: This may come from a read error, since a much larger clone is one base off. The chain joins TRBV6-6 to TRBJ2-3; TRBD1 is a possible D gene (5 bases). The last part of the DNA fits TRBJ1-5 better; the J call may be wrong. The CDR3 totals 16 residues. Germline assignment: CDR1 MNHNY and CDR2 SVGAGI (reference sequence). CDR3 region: CASSQFASGGTDTQHF. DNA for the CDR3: TGTGCCAGCAGCCAATTTGCTAGCGGGGGTACAGATACGCAGCATTTT.

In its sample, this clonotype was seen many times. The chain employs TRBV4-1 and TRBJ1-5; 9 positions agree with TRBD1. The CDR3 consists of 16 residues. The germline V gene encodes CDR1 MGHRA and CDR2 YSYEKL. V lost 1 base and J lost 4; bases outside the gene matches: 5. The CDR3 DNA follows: TGCGCCAGCAGCCAAGTGGGACAGGGAGATAATCAGCCCCAGCATTTT. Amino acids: CASSQVGQGDNQPQHF.

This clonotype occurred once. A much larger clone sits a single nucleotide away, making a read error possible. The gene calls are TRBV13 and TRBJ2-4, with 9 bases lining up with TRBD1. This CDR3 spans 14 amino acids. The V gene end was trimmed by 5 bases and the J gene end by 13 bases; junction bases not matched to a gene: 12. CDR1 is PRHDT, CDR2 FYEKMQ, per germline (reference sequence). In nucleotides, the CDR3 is TGTGCCAGCAGCGCAACAGGGGGCTGGGGCGGGCAGTACTTC. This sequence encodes CASSATGGWGGQYF.

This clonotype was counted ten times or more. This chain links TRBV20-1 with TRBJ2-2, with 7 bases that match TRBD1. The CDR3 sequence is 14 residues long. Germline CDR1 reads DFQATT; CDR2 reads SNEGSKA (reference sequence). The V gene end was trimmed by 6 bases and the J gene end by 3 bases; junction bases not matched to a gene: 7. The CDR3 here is CSAVTGSHTGELFF. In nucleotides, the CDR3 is TGCAGTGCAGTGACAGGGTCTCACACCGGGGAGCTGTTTTTT.

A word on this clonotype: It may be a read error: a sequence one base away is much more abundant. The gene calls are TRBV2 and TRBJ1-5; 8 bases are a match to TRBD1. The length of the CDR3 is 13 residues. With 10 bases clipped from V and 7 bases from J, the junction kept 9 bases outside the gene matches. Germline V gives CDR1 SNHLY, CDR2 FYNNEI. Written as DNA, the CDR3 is TGTGCCAACAGGGGGGACGTCGACCAGCCCCAGCATTTT. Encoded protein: CANRGDVDQPQHF.

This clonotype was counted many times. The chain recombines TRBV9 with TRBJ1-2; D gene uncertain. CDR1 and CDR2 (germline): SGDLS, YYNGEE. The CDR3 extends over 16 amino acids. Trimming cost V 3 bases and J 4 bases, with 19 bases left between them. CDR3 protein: CASSESYSRKTYGYTF. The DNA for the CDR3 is TGTGCCAGCAGCGAGTCGTACTCAAGAAAGACCTATGGCTACACCTTC.

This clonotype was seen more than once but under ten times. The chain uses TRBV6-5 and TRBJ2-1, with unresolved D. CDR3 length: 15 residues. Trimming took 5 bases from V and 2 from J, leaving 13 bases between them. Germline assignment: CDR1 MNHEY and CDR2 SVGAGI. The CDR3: CASSAVTGAYNEQFF. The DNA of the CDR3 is TGTGCCAGCAGTGCTGTGACTGGGGCCTACAATGAGCAGTTCTTC.

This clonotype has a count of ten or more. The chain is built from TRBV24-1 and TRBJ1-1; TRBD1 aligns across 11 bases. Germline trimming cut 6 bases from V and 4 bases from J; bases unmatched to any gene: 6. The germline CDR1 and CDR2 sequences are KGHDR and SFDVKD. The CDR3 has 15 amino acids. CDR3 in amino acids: CATSPTGTGGTEAFF. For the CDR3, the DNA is TGTGCCACCAGTCCGACCGGGACAGGGGGCACTGAAGCTTTCTTT.

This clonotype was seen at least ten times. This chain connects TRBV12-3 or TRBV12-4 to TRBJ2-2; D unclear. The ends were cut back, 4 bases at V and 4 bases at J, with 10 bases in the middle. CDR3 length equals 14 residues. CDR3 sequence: CASSYGRSTGELFF. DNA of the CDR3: TGTGCCAGCAGTTACGGGCGTTCCACCGGGGAGCTGTTTTTT.

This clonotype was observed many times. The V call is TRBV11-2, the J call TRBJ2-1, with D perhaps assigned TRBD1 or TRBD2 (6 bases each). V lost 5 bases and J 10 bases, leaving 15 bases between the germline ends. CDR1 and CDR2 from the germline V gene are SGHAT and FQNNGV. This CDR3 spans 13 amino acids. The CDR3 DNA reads TGTGCCAGCAGCCAAGTGGGGGGCTGGGAGCAGTTCTTC. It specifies CASSQVGGWEQFF. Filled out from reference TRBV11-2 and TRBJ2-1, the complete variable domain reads EAGVAQSPRYKIIEKRQSVAFWCNPISGHATLYWYQQILGQGPKLLIQFQNNGVVDDSQLPKDRFSAERLKGVDSTLKIQPAKLEDSAVYLCASSQVGGWEQFFGPGTRLTVL.

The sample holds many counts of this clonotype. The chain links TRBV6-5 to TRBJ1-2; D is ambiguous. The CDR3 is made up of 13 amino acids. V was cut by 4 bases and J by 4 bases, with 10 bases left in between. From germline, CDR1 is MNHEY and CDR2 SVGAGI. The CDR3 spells CASSSGWGYGYTF. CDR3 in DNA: TGTGCCAGCAGTTCCGGCTGGGGCTATGGCTACACCTTC.

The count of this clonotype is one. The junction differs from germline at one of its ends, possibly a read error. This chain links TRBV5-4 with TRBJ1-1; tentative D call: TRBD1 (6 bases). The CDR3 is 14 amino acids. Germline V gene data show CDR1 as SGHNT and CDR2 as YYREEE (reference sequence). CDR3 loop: CTSSLETGNTEAFF. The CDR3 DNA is TGTACCAGCAGCTTGGAGACAGGGAACACTGAAGCTTTCTTT.

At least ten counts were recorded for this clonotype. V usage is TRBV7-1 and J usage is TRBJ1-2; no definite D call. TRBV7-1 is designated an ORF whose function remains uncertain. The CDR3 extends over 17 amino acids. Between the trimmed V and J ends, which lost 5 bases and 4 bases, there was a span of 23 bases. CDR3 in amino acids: CASSDNSHEGKTYGYTF. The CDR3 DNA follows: TGTGCCAGCAGCGACAATAGTCACGAGGGAAAGACCTATGGCTACACCTTC.